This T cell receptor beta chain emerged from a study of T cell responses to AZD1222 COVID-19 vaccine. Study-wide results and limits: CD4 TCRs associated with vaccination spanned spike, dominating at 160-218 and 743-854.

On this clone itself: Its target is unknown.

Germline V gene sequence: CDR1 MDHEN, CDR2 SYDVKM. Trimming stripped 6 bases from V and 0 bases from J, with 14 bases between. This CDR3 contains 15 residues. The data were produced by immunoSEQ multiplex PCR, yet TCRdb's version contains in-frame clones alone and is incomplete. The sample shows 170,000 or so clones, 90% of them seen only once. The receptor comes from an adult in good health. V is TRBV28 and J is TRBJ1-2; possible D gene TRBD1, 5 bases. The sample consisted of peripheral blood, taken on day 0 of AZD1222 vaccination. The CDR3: CASSEGSVANYGYTF. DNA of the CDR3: TGTGCCAGCAGCGAGGGGAGTGTTGCTAACTATGGCTACACCTTC.